This record looks at one T cell receptor (beta chain) sequence and its context. CD45RO negativity and positive selection for CCR7 defined naive CD8 cells, a population that excluded terminally differentiated effector memory CD45RA+ cells. The germline V gene has CDR1 SQVTM and CDR2 ANQGSEA. The V and J ends lost 5 bases and 12 bases respectively, with 15 bases between them. The CDR3 contains 11 residues. The record originates from a study of shared clonotypes between healthy human individuals. Clones were read by immunoSEQ multiplex PCR, and TCRdb kept only the in-frame ones, dropping some. The sample shows about 1.9 million clones, just over 90% of them seen only once.

This clonotype was obtained from a man aged 18-30 years in good health. Some clones in this sample may be carry-over from other donors' samples. Sequenced sample: naive CD8+ T cells from PBMCs. The chain couples TRBV29-1 to TRBJ2-3; TRBD2 is a possible D gene (5 bases). DNA for the CDR3: TGCAGCGTTCCTAGCTTATTGGCCCAGTATTTT. This gives the protein CSVPSLLAQYF.